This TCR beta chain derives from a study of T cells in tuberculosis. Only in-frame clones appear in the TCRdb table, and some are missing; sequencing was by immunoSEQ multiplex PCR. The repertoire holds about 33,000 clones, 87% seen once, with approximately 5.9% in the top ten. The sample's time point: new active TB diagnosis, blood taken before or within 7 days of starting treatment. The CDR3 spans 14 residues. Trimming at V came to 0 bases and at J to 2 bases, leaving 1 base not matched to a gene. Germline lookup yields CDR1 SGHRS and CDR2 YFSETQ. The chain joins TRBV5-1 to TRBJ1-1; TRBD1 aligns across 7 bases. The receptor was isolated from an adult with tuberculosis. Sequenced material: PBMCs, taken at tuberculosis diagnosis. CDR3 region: CASSLGDSNTEAFF. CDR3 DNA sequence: TGCGCCAGCAGCTTGGGGGACAGTAACACTGAAGCTTTCTTT.